This record covers a single TCR beta chain. The data derive from a study of control samples from healthy donors and cancer patients. Assay: immunoSEQ multiplex PCR; the TCRdb copy retains only in-frame clones and omits some. Of roughly 130,000 clones in the sample, approximately 94% were seen once. Trimming took off 5 bases at V and 6 bases at J, with 11 bases between the two ends. The CDR3 runs to 12 residues. From germline, CDR1 is SGHAT and CDR2 FQDESV (reference sequence). The chain employs TRBV11-1 and TRBJ2-7; no reliable D call. Specimen: PBMCs. The TCR originated in a man in his fifties or sixties with head and neck cancer. CDR3 sequence: CASSPPGGEQYF. CDR3 coding DNA: TGTGCCAGCAGCCCCCCCGGTGGCGAGCAGTACTTC.